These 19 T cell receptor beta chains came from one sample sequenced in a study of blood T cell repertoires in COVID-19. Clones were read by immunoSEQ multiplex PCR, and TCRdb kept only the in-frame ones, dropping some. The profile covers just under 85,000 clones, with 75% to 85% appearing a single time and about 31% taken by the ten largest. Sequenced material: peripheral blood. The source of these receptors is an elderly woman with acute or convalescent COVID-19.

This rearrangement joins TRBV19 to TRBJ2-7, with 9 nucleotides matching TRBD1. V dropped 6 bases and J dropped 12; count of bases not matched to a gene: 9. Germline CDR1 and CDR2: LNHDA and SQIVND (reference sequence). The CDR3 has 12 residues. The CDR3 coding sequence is TGTGCCAGTAGCCCCGGGACAGGGTCCCCGTACTTC. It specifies CASSPGTGSPYF.

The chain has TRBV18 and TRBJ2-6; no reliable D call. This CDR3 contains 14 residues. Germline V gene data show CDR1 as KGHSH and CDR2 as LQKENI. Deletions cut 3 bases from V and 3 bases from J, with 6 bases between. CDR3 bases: TGTGCCAGCTCACCTACGAGTGGGGCCAACGTCCTGACTTTC. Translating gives CASSPTSGANVLTF.

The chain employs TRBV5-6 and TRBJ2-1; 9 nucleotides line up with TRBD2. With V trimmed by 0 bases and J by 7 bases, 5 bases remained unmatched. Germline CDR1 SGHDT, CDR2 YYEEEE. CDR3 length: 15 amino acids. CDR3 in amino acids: CASSLELAGRNEQFF. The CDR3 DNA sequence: TGTGCCAGCAGCTTGGAACTAGCGGGTCGGAATGAGCAGTTCTTC.

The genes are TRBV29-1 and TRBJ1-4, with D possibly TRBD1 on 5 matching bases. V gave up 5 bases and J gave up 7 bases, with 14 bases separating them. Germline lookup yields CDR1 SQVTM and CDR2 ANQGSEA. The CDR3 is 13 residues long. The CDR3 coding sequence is TGCAGCGTTAAAGGGCAGGGAGGTGAAAAACTGTTTTTT. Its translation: CSVKGQGGEKLFF.

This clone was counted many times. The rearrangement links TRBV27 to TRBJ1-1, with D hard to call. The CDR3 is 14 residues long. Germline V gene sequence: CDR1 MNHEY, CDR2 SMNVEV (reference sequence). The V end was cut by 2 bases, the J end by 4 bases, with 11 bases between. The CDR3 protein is CASSLMGGSTEAFF. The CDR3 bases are TGTGCCAGCAGTTTAATGGGAGGGAGCACTGAAGCTTTCTTT.

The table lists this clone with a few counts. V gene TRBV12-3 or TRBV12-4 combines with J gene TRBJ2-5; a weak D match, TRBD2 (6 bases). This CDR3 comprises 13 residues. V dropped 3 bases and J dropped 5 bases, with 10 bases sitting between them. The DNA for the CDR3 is TGTGCCAGCAGTTTCGGGAGACGGGAGACCCAGTACTTC. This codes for CASSFGRRETQYF.

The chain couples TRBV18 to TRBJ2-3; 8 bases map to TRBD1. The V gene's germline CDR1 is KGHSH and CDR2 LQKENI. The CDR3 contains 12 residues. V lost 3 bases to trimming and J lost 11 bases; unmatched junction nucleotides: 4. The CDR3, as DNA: TGTGCCAGCTCACCTACGGACAGGGAGCAGTATTTT. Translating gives CASSPTDREQYF.

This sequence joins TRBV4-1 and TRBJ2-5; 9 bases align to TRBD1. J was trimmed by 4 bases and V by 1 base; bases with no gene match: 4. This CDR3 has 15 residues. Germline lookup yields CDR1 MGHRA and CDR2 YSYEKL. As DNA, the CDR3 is TGCGCCAGCAGCCAAGGACAGGGGGGTGTAGAGACCCAGTACTTC. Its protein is CASSQGQGGVETQYF.

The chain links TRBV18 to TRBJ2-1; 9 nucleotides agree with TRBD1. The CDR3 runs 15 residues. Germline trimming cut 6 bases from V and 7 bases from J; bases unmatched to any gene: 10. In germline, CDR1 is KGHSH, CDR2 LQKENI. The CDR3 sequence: CASSPGWDRANEQFF. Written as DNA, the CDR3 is TGTGCCAGCTCTCCGGGTTGGGACAGGGCGAATGAGCAGTTCTTC.

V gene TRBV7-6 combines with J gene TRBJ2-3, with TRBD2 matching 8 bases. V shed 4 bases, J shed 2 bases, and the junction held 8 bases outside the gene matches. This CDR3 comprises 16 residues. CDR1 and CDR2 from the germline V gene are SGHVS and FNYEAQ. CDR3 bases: TGTGCCAGCAGCTCCCGCCAAGCGGGAGACACAGATACGCAGTATTTT. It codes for CASSSRQAGDTDTQYF.

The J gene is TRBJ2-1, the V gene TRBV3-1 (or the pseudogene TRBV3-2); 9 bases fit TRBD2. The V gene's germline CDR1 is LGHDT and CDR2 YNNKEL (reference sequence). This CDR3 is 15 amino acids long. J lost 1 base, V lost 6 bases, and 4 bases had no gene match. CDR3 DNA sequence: TGTGCCAGCAGGTTTAGCGGGAGTTCCTACAATGAGCAGTTCTTC. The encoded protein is CASRFSGSSYNEQFF.

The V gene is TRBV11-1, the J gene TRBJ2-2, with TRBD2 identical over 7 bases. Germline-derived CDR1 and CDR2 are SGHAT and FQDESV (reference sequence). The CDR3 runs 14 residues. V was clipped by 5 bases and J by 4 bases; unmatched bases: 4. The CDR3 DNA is TGTGCCAGCAGCCCAAGCGGGGTCACCGGGGAGCTGTTTTTT. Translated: CASSPSGVTGELFF.

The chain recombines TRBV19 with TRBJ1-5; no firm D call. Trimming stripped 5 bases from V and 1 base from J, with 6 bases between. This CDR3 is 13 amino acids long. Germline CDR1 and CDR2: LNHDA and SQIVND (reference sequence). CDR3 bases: TGTGCCAGTAGTCCCCAAAGCAATCAGCCCCAGCATTTT. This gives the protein CASSPQSNQPQHF.

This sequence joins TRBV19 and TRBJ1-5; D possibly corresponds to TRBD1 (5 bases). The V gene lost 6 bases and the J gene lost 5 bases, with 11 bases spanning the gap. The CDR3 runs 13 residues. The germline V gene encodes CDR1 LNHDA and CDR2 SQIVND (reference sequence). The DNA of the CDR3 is TGTGCCAGTAGAAAGACAGTTGATCAGCCCCAGCATTTT. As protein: CASRKTVDQPQHF.

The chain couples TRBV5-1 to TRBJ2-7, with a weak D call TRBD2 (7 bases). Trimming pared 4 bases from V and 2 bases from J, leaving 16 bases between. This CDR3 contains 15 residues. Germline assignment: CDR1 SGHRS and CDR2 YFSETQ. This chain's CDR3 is CASSPGGRGTYEQYF. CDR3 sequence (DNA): TGCGCCAGCAGCCCGGGGGGCAGGGGAACCTACGAGCAGTACTTC.

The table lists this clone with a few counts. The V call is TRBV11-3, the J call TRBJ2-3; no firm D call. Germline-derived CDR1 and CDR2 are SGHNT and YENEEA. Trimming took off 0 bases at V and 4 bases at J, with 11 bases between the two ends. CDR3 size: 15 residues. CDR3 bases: TGTGCCAGCAGCTTAGAAGGCAGGCCCGCAGATACGCAGTATTTT. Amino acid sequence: CASSLEGRPADTQYF.

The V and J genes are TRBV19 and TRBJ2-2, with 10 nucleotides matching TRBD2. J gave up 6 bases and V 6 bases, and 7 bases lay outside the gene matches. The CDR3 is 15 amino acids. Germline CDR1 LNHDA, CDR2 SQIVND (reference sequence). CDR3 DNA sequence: TGTGCCAGTAGGATACTAGCGGGACGGGCCGGGGAGCTGTTTTTT. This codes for CASRILAGRAGELFF. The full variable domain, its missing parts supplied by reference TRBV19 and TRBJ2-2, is DGGITQSPKYLFRKEGQNVTLSCEQNLNHDAMYWYRQDPGQGLRLIYYSQIVNDFQKGDIAEGYSVSREKKESFPLTVTSAQKNPTAFYLCASRILAGRAGELFFGEGSRLTVL.

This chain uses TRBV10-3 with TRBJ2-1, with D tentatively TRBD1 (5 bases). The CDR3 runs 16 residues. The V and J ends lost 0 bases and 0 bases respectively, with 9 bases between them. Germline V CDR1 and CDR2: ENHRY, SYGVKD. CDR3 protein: CAISESSGFSYNEQFF. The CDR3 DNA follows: TGTGCCATCAGTGAGTCGTCAGGGTTCTCCTACAATGAGCAGTTCTTC.

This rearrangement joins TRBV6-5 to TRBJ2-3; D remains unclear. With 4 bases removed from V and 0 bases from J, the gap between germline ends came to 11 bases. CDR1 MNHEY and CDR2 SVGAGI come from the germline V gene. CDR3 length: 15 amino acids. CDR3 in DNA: TGTGCCAGCAGTTCCTTCACCCAGAGCACAGATACGCAGTATTTT. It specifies CASSSFTQSTDTQYF.